The clone carrying this T cell receptor beta chain appeared many times. V was clipped by 5 bases and J by 0 bases; unmatched bases: 3. The V gene's germline CDR1 is MNHEY and CDR2 SMNVEV (reference sequence). This CDR3 spans 15 amino acids. This specimen comes from a study of regulatory T cells in long-lasting Graves disease. In building TCR beta libraries, iRepertoire HTBI primers were used together with Arm-PCR of CDR3 regions. TCRdb re-analysed the multiplex PCR reads in MiXCR, keeping a single row per CDR3 protein. This sample has under 300,000 distinct CDR3 sequences, with 20% found just once. As for time point: newly diagnosed GD, antithyroid drugs for less than 3 months. The TCR library was made from RNA that had been extracted from PBMCs in TRIzol.

V and J are TRBV27 and TRBJ2-2; the match to TRBD1 covers 7 bases. This receptor was obtained from a female donor with Graves disease. The sequencing here drew on peripheral blood mononuclear cells (PBMCs), taken at new diagnosis, from a patient treated with antithyroid drugs. The CDR3 spells CASSAGTANTGELFF. The CDR3 DNA sequence: TGTGCCAGCAGTGCCGGGACAGCGAACACCGGGGAGCTGTTTTTT.